This passage covers 28 T cell receptor beta chains from one sample sequenced in a study of blood T cell repertoires in COVID-19. Using immunoSEQ multiplex PCR, the repertoire was profiled, and TCRdb retains in-frame clones only, with some absent. Of approximately 110,000 clones in the sample, around 88% were seen once. Sequenced: peripheral blood. The receptors stem from a human donor in a cohort sampled during active COVID-19.

The CDR3 spells CASSDKHTPDRGQHQPQHF. The CDR3 nucleotides read TGTGCCAGCAGCGATAAACATACCCCAGACAGGGGGCAACATCAGCCCCAGCATTTT. The gene calls are TRBV6-2 or TRBV6-3 and TRBJ1-5, with TRBD1 matching 10 bases. Germline V gene lookup returns CDR1 MNHEY and CDR2 SVGEGT. CDR3 length: 19 residues. The junction had 19 bases not matched to a gene; V was cut back by 6 bases and J by 5 bases.

This rearrangement joins TRBV5-1 to TRBJ1-1; TRBD1 matches at 9 bases. Germline CDR1 and CDR2: SGHRS and YFSETQ. The V gene end was trimmed by 6 bases and the J gene end by 4 bases; junction bases not matched to a gene: 4. The CDR3 loop spans 13 amino acids. The CDR3 nucleotides read TGCGCCAGCAAGGCGGGACAGGGCACTGAAGCTTTCTTT. This sequence encodes CASKAGQGTEAFF.

The chain combines TRBV5-1 with TRBJ2-3; TRBD1 agrees at 8 bases. The CDR3 has 17 amino acids. Trimming cost V 4 bases and J 1 base; bases outside gene matches: 11. Germline V lookup: CDR1 SGHRS, CDR2 YFSETQ. In DNA form, the CDR3 reads TGCGCCAGCAGCGTGGCCGTGGTGACAGGGGGCACAGATACGCAGTATTTT. Protein product: CASSVAVVTGGTDTQYF.

In this sample, this clone turned up a few times. The chain carries TRBV18 and TRBJ1-5; 7 bases are a match to TRBD1. The CDR3 sequence is 15 residues long. Looked up from germline, CDR1 is KGHSH and CDR2 is LQKENI. After removal of 5 bases from V and 1 base from J, the junction contained 5 bases not matched to a gene. CDR3 DNA sequence: TGTGCCAGCTCATTGGGACAGCTAAGCAATCAGCCCCAGCATTTT. Translating it yields CASSLGQLSNQPQHF.

The chain has TRBV4-1 and TRBJ1-4, with D possibly being TRBD1 (5 bases). This CDR3 contains 16 residues. The V end was cut by 2 bases, the J end by 10 bases, with 20 bases between. Germline loops: CDR1 MGHRA, CDR2 YSYEKL. The DNA of the CDR3 is TGCGCCAGCAGCCAACCGCGGACGGGAGCGGGGGGAAAACTGTTTTTT. Its protein product is CASSQPRTGAGGKLFF.

This clone was seen a handful of times. The rearrangement joins TRBV28 to TRBJ1-5, with 9 bases fitting TRBD1. V lost 6 bases to trimming and J lost 3 bases; unmatched junction nucleotides: 6. Germline CDR1 MDHEN, CDR2 SYDVKM. The CDR3 runs to 15 residues. The CDR3 nucleotides read TGTGCCAGCAGGCAAGGGACAGGGCCCAATCAGCCCCAGCATTTT. This sequence encodes CASRQGTGPNQPQHF.

The chain's CDR3 is CASSLEASGRAGTGELFF. The CDR3 DNA is TGTGCCAGCAGCTTAGAGGCTAGCGGGAGGGCCGGCACCGGGGAGCTGTTTTTT. The rearrangement joins TRBV7-3 to TRBJ2-2; 12 bases match TRBD2. Trimming took 2 bases from V and 4 from J; bases not matched to a gene: 8. CDR1 and CDR2 (germline): SGHTA, FQGTGA. The length of the CDR3 is 18 residues. The full variable domain, its missing parts supplied by reference TRBV7-3 and TRBJ2-2, is GAGVSQTPSNKVTEKGKYVELRCDPISGHTALYWYRQSLGQGPEFLIYFQGTGAADDSGLPNDRFFAVRPEGSVSTLKIQRTERGDSAVYLCASSLEASGRAGTGELFFGEGSRLTVL.

The rearrangement joins TRBV28 to TRBJ2-7; 12 bases are a match to TRBD1. CDR3 length: 15 residues. Germline lookup yields CDR1 MDHEN and CDR2 SYDVKM. V lost 7 bases and J lost 4; bases outside the gene matches: 8. CDR3 sequence: CASIRPGQGAYEQYF. The CDR3 DNA is TGTGCCAGCATCCGGCCGGGACAGGGGGCTTACGAGCAGTACTTC.

V is TRBV28 and J is TRBJ2-1; the D gene is possibly TRBD2 (6 bases). Trimming pared 7 bases from V and 2 bases from J, leaving 12 bases between. The CDR3 covers 14 residues. Germline CDR1 is MDHEN and CDR2 is SYDVKM. The CDR3 here is CASNIWGAYNEQFF. The CDR3 coding sequence is TGTGCCAGCAATATTTGGGGGGCCTACAATGAGCAGTTCTTC.

The genes are TRBV6-4 and TRBJ1-2, with D perhaps TRBD1 (6 bases). CDR1 is MRHNA and CDR2 is SNTAGT in the germline V gene. The CDR3 has 13 amino acids. Between the trimmed V and J ends, which lost 6 bases and 1 base, there was a span of 9 bases. CDR3 sequence reads: CASRKDSNYGYTF. The CDR3, as DNA: TGTGCCAGCAGGAAGGACAGTAACTATGGCTACACCTTC.

The rearrangement uses TRBV28 and TRBJ2-1, with D maybe TRBD2 (6 bases). CDR3 length equals 15 residues. V was clipped by 6 bases and J by 6 bases, with 18 bases between them. The germline V gene has CDR1 MDHEN and CDR2 SYDVKM. The CDR3 loop is CASSPPTRRVNEQFF. CDR3 nucleotide sequence: TGTGCCAGCAGCCCCCCGACCCGGAGGGTCAATGAGCAGTTCTTC.

This clone was recorded only once. This chain joins TRBV7-2 and TRBJ1-3; D remains ambiguous. CDR1 is SGHTA and CDR2 is FQGNSA in the germline V gene. Trimming took off 4 bases at V and 3 bases at J, with 19 bases between the two ends. CDR3 length: 17 residues. The chain's CDR3 is CASSSISPYSLGNTIYF. CDR3 nucleotide sequence: TGTGCCAGCAGCTCCATTAGCCCCTATTCCCTTGGAAACACCATATATTTT. The whole variable domain, remainder taken from reference TRBV7-2 and TRBJ1-3, is GAGVSQSPSNKVTEKGKDVELRCDPISGHTALYWYRQSLGQGLEFLIYFQGNSAPDKSGLPSDRFSAERTGGSVSTLTIQRTQQEDSAVYLCASSSISPYSLGNTIYFGEGSWLTVV.

The table lists this clone with a count of one. The gene calls are TRBV27 and TRBJ1-1; 10 bases are a match to TRBD1. The V gene's germline CDR1 is MNHEY and CDR2 SMNVEV (reference sequence). CDR3 length equals 17 residues. V was clipped by 3 bases and J by 0 bases; unmatched bases: 7. The CDR3 bases are TGTGCCAGCAGTTTTACGTCGACAGGGGGCGTGAACACTGAAGCTTTCTTT. It specifies CASSFTSTGGVNTEAFF.

The chain joins TRBV12-3 or TRBV12-4 to TRBJ1-5, with a weak D call TRBD1 (6 bases). The V and J ends lost 6 bases and 7 bases respectively, with 10 bases between them. The CDR3 has 12 amino acids. The CDR3 region has the DNA TGTGCCAGCAGCGAACAGGGACAGCCCCAGCATTTT. Amino acids: CASSEQGQPQHF.

The chain employs TRBV28 and TRBJ2-1; 7 bases map to TRBD2. Germline V lookup: CDR1 MDHEN, CDR2 SYDVKM. This CDR3 is 13 amino acids long. The V segment lost 7 bases and the J segment 7 bases; nucleotides outside the gene matches: 7. The CDR3 nucleotides read TGTGCCAGCAAGAACGGCGGGGGTAATGAGCAGTTCTTC. Its translation is CASKNGGGNEQFF.

The J gene is TRBJ1-6, the V gene TRBV6-6, with D possibly TRBD1 on 6 matching bases. V shed 6 bases and J shed 9 bases, with 15 bases lying between them. The germline V gene encodes CDR1 MNHNY and CDR2 SVGAGI (reference sequence). This CDR3 comprises 14 residues. CDR3 coding DNA: TGTGCCAGCAGGGATCGGACAGAAAGTTCACCCCTCCACTTT. It yields the protein CASRDRTESSPLHF.

The rearrangement links TRBV19 to TRBJ1-1, with 8 nucleotides matching TRBD1. J lost 1 base, V lost 5 bases, and 6 bases had no gene match. Germline V gene data show CDR1 as LNHDA and CDR2 as SQIVND (reference sequence). CDR3 size: 15 residues. The CDR3 is CASSLYDRGNTEAFF. In DNA, the CDR3 is TGTGCCAGTAGTTTGTACGACAGGGGGAACACTGAAGCTTTCTTT.

The chain recombines TRBV7-9 with TRBJ2-1, with a tentative D call TRBD1 (5 bases). The CDR3 totals 14 residues. Germline CDR1 and CDR2: SEHNR and FQNEAQ (reference sequence). V dropped 7 bases and J dropped 3 bases, with 13 bases sitting between them. DNA for the CDR3: TGTGCCAGCAACCCAACAGGTTACTACAATGAGCAGTTCTTC. This gives the protein CASNPTGYYNEQFF.

The gene calls are TRBV14 and TRBJ2-7; D call uncertain. CDR3 length equals 12 residues. With 0 bases removed from V and 3 bases from J, the gap between germline ends came to 3 bases. The germline V gene has CDR1 SGHDN and CDR2 FVKESK. In nucleotides, the CDR3 is TGTGCCAGCAGCCAAGAGAGCTACGAGCAGTACTTC. Encoded protein: CASSQESYEQYF.

The rearrangement joins TRBV6-6 to TRBJ1-1; TRBD1 aligns across 8 bases. V shed 5 bases, J shed 4 bases, and the junction held 9 bases outside the gene matches. CDR1 is MNHNY and CDR2 is SVGAGI in the germline V gene (reference sequence). This CDR3 contains 15 residues. The CDR3 DNA is TGTGCCAGCAGTCAGCTCAGGGGGCATATCACTGAAGCTTTCTTT. It yields the protein CASSQLRGHITEAFF.

The chain carries TRBV5-4 and TRBJ1-6; D is unresolved. Germline CDR1 and CDR2: SGHNT and YYREEE (reference sequence). The CDR3 spans 14 residues. The V gene lost 0 bases and the J gene lost 10 bases, with 11 bases spanning the gap. This chain's CDR3 is CASSLAGSRSPLHF. The DNA for the CDR3 is TGTGCCAGCAGCTTGGCAGGATCCAGGTCACCCCTCCACTTT.

The V and J genes are TRBV4-3 and TRBJ1-6; D remains ambiguous. Germline V gene lookup returns CDR1 LGHNA and CDR2 YSLEER. The CDR3 has 15 amino acids. The V end lost 0 bases, the J end lost 8 bases, and 11 bases lay between the germline ends. CDR3 sequence (DNA): TGCGCCAGCAGCCAAGACGCAGGATGGCATTCACCCCTCCACTTT. Translated: CASSQDAGWHSPLHF.

This rearrangement joins TRBV10-1 to TRBJ2-1, with TRBD2 matching over 9 bases. V lost 5 bases to trimming and J lost 5 bases; unmatched junction nucleotides: 7. This CDR3 has 15 residues. CDR1 is WNHNN and CDR2 is SYGVQD in the germline V gene (reference sequence). The CDR3 reads CASSSGLAPDNEQFF. The CDR3 DNA is TGCGCCAGCAGTTCAGGACTAGCGCCCGACAATGAGCAGTTCTTC.

This chain uses TRBV7-3 with TRBJ2-3; 7 bases map to TRBD2. The CDR3 covers 16 residues. Losses at the gene ends were 1 base for V and 0 bases for J; bases not matched to a gene: 4. Looked up from germline, CDR1 is SGHTA and CDR2 is FQGTGA. The CDR3 DNA sequence: TGTGCCAGCAGCTTAAGGTTAGCGGGTAGCACAGATACGCAGTATTTT. Its protein is CASSLRLAGSTDTQYF. The whole variable domain, filled in from reference TRBV7-3 and TRBJ2-3, reads GAGVSQTPSNKVTEKGKYVELRCDPISGHTALYWYRQSLGQGPEFLIYFQGTGAADDSGLPNDRFFAVRPEGSVSTLKIQRTERGDSAVYLCASSLRLAGSTDTQYFGPGTRLTVL.

This clone was picked up one time. The chain is built from TRBV4-2 and TRBJ1-3; perhaps TRBD1 as D (5 bases). Trimming left V 3 bases short and J 6 bases short, with 18 bases between. The CDR3 sequence is 16 residues long. CDR1 LGHNA and CDR2 YNFKEQ come from the germline V gene. Here the CDR3 reads CASSQGTREVENTIYF. DNA for the CDR3: TGTGCCAGCAGCCAGGGTACCAGGGAGGTTGAAAACACCATATATTTT.

This CDR3 reads CASSYIAGTSGTGEQFF. CDR3 nucleotides: TGTGCCAGCAGCTATATAGCCGGGACTAGCGGGACCGGGGAGCAGTTCTTC. The V call is TRBV7-6, the J call TRBJ2-1; 13 positions agree with TRBD2. The length of the CDR3 is 17 residues. Per the germline V gene, CDR1 is SGHVS and CDR2 is FNYEAQ. Trimming took 4 bases from V and 10 from J; bases not matched to a gene: 13.

The chain couples TRBV5-8 to TRBJ2-7; 8 bases fit TRBD1. J lost 3 bases, V lost 0 bases, and 5 bases had no gene match. Germline V CDR1 and CDR2: SGHTS, YDEGEE. This CDR3 is 15 amino acids long. CDR3 DNA sequence: TGTGCCAGCAGCTTGGCCGGACAGGGCGTCTACGAGCAGTACTTC. This translates into CASSLAGQGVYEQYF.

This clone was seen only once. The genes are TRBV11-3 and TRBJ2-2, with TRBD1 matching over 8 bases. J lost 6 bases, V lost 6 bases, and 12 bases had no gene match. The CDR3 consists of 16 residues. Germline V gene lookup returns CDR1 SGHNT and CDR2 YENEEA. CDR3 nucleotides: TGTGCCAGCAGGAGGGGACAGGAGAGTGGATCCGGGGAGCTGTTTTTT. It yields the protein CASRRGQESGSGELFF. The full variable domain, completed using reference TRBV11-3 and TRBJ2-2, is EAGVVQSPRYKIIEKKQPVAFWCNPISGHNTLYWYLQNLGQGPELLIRYENEEAVDDSQLPKDRFSAERLKGVDSTLKIQPAELGDSAVYLCASRRGQESGSGELFFGEGSRLTVL.